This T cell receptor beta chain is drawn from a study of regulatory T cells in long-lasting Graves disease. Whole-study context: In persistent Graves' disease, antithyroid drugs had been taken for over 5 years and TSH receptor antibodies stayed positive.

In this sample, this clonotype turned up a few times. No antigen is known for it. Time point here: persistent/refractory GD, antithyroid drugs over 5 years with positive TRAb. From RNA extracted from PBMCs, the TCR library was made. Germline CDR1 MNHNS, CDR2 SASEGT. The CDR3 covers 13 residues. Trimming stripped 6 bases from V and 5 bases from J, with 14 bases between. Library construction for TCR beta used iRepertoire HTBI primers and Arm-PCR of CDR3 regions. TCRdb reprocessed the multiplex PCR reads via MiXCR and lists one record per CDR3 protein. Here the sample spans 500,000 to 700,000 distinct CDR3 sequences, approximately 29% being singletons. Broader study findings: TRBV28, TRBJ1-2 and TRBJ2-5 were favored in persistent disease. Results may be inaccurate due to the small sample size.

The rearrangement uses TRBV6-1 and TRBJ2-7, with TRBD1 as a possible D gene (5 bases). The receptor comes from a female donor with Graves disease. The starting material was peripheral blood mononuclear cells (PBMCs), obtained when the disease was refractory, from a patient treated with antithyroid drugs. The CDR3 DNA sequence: TGTGCCAGCAGCAAACCCCCCAGGGACGAGCAGTACTTC. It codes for CASSKPPRDEQYF.